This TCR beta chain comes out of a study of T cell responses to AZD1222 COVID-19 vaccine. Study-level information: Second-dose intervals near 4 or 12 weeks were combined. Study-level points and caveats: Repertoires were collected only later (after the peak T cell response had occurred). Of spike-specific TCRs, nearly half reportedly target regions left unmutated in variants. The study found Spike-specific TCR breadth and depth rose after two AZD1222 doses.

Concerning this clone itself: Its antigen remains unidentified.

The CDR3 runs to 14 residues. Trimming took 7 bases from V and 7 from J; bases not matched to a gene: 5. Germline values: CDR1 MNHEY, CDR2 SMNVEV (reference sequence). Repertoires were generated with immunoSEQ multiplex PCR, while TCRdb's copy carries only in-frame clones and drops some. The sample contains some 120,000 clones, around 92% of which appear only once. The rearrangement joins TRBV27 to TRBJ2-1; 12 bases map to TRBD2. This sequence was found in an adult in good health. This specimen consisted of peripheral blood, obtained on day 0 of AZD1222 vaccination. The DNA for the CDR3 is TGTGCCAGCACCCTGGGGACTAGCGGGAATGAGCAGTTCTTC. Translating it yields CASTLGTSGNEQFF.